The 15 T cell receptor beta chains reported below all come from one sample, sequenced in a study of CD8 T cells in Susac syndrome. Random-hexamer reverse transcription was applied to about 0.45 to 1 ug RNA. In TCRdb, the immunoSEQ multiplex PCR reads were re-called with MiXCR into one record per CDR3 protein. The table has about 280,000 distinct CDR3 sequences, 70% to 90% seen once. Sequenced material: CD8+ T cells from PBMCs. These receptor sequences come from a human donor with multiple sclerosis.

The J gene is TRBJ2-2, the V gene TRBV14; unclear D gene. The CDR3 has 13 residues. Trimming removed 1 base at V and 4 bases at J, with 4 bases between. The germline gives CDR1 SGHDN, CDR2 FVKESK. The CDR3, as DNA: TGTGCCAGCAGCCAAGTGGGCACCGGGGAGCTGTTTTTT. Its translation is CASSQVGTGELFF.

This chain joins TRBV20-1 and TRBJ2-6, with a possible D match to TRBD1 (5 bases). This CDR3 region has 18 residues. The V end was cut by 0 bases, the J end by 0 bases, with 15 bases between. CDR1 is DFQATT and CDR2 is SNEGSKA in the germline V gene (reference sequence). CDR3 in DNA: TGCAGTGCTAGAGATAAAGGGGCACGACGCTCTGGGGCCAACGTCCTGACTTTC. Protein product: CSARDKGARRSGANVLTF.

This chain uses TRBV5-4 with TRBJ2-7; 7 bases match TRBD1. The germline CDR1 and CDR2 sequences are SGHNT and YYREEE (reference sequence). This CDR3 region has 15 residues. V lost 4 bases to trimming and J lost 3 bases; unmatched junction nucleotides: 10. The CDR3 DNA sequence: TGTGCCAGCAGCCTGCTCCCGGGACAGAGCTACGAGCAGTACTTC. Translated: CASSLLPGQSYEQYF. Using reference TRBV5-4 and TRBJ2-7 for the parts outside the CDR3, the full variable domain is ETGVTQSPTHLIKTRGQQVTLRCSSQSGHNTVSWYQQALGQGPQFIFQYYREEENGRGNFPPRFSGLQFPNYSSELNVNALELDDSALYLCASSLLPGQSYEQYFGPGTRLTVT.

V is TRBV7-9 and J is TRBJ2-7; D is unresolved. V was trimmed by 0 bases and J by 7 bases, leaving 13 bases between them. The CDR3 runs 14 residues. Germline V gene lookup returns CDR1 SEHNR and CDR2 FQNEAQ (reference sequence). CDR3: CASSLADLPREQYF. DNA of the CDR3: TGTGCCAGCAGCTTAGCAGACCTACCCAGGGAGCAGTACTTC.

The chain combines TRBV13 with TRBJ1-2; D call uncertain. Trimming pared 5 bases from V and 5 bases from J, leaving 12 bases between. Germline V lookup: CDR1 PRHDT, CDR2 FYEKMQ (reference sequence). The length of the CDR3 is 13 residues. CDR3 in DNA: TGTGCCAGCAGCCTGGATCGTATGTATGGCTACACCTTC. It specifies CASSLDRMYGYTF.

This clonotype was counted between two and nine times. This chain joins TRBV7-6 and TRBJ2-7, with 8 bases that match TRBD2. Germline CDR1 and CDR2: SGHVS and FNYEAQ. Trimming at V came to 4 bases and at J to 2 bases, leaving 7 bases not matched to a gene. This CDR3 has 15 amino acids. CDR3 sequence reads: CASSSKTSATYEQYF. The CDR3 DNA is TGTGCCAGCAGCTCGAAGACTAGCGCAACCTACGAGCAGTACTTC.

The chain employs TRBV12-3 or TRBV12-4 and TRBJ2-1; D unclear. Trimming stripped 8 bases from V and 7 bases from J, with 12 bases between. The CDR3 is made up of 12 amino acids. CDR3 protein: CASESLRNEQFF. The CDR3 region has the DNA TGTGCCAGCGAATCCCTGCGAAATGAGCAGTTCTTC.

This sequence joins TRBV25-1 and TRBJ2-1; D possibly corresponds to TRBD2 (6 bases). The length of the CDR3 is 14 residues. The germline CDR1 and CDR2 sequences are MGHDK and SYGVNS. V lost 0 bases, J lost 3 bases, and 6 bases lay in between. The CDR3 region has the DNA TGTGCCAGCAGTGAATACGGGAGCTACAATGAGCAGTTCTTC. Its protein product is CASSEYGSYNEQFF.

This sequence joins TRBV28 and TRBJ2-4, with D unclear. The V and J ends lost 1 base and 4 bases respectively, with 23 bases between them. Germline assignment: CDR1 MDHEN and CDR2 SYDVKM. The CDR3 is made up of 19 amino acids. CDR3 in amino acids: CASSLSFTIVAAAKNIQYF. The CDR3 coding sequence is TGTGCCAGCAGTTTATCCTTTACGATAGTGGCGGCAGCTAAAAACATTCAGTACTTC.

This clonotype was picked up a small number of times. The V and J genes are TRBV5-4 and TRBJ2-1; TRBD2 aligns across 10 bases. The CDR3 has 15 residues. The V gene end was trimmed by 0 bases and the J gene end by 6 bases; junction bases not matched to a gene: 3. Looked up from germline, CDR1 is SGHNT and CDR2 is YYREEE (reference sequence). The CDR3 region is CASSLAGTSANEQFF. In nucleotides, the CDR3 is TGTGCCAGCAGCTTGGCCGGGACTAGCGCCAATGAGCAGTTCTTC.

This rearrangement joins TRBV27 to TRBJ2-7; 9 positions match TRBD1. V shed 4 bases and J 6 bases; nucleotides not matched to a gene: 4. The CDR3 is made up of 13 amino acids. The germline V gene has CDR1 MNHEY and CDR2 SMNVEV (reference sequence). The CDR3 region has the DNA TGTGCCAGCAGTTGGGGACAGGGAATCGAGCAGTACTTC. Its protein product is CASSWGQGIEQYF.

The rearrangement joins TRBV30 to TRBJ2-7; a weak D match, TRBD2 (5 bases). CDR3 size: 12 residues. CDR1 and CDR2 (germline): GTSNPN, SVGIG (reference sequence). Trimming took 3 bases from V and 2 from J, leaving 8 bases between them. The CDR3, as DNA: TGTGCCTGGAGCATCGGGACCTACGAGCAGTACTTC. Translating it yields CAWSIGTYEQYF.

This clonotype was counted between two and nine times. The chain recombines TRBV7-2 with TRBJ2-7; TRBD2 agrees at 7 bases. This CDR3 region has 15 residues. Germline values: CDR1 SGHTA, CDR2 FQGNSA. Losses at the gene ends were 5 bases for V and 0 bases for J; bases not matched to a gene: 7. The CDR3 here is CASSLAGVHSYEQYF. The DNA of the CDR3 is TGTGCCAGCAGCCTCGCGGGAGTTCACTCCTACGAGCAGTACTTC.

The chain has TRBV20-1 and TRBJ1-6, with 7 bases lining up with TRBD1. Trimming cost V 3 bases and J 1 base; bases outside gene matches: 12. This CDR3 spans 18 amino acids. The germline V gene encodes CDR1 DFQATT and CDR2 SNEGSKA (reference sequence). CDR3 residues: CSASAETGSYSYNSPLHF. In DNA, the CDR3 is TGCAGTGCTAGTGCTGAGACAGGGTCCTATTCCTATAATTCACCCCTCCACTTT.

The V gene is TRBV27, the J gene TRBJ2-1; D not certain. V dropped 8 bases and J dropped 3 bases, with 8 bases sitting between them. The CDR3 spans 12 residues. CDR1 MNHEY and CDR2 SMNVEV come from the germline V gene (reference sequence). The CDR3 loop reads CASLSRYNEQFF. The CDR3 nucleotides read TGTGCCAGCTTGAGCCGCTACAATGAGCAGTTCTTC.